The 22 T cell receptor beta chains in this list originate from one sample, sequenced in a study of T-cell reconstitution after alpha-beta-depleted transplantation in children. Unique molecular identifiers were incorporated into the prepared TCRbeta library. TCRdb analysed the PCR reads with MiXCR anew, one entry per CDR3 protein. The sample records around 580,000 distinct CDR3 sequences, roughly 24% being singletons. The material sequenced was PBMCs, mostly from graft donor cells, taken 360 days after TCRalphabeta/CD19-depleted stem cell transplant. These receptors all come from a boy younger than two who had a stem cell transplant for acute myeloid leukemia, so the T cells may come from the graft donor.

CDR3 amino acids: CSVGFGGVTDTQYF. For the CDR3, the DNA is TGCAGCGTTGGGTTTGGGGGCGTAACAGATACGCAGTATTTT. V usage is TRBV29-1 and J usage is TRBJ2-3; weak D call: TRBD1 (6 bases). The CDR3 has 14 amino acids. V shed 4 bases and J shed 3 bases, with 14 bases lying between them. Germline CDR1 reads SQVTM; CDR2 reads ANQGSEA.

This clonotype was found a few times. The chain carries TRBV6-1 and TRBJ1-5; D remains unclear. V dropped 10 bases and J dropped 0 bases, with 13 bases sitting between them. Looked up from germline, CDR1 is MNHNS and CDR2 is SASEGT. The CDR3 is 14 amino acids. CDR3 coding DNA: TGTGCCAACCCCGGACGGAATAGCAATCAGCCCCAGCATTTT. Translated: CANPGRNSNQPQHF.

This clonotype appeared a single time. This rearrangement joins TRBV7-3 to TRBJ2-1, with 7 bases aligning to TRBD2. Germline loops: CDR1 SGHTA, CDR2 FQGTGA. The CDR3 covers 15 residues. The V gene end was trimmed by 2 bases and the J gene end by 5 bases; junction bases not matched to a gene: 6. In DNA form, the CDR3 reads TGTGCCAGCAGCTTATTCCGGGACTACAACAATGAGCAGTTCTTC. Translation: CASSLFRDYNNEQFF. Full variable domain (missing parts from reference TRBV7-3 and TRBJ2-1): GAGVSQTPSNKVTEKGKYVELRCDPISGHTALYWYRQSLGQGPEFLIYFQGTGAADDSGLPNDRFFAVRPEGSVSTLKIQRTERGDSAVYLCASSLFRDYNNEQFFGPGTRLTVL.

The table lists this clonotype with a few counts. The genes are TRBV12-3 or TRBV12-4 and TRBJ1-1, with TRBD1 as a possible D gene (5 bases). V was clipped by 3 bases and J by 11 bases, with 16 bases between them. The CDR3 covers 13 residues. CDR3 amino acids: CASSLGGDVVAFF. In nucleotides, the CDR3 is TGTGCCAGCAGTTTGGGGGGTGACGTTGTGGCTTTCTTT.

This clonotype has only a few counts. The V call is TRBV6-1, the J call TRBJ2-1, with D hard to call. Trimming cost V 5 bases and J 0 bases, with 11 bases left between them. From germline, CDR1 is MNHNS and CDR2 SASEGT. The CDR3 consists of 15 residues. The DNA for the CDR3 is TGTGCCAGCAGTACGGACGGTAGCTCCTACAATGAGCAGTTCTTC. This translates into CASSTDGSSYNEQFF.

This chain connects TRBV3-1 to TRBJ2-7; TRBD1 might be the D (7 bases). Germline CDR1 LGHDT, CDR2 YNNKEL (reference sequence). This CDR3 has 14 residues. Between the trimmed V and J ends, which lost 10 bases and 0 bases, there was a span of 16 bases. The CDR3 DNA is TGTGCCACCTCGGCAGGGGGGACCTCCTACGAGCAGTACTTC. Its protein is CATSAGGTSYEQYF.

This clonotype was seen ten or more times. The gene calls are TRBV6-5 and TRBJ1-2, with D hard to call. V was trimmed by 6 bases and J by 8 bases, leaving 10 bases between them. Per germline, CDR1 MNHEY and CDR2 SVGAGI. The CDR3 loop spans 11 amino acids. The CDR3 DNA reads TGTGCCAGCAGCACCATGGGCGGCTACACCTTC. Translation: CASSTMGGYTF.

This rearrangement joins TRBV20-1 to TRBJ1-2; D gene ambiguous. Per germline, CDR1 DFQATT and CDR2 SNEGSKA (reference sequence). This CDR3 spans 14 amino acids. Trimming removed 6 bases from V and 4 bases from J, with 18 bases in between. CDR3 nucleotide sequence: TGCAGTGCCTCGGACGAGGGTAGCAGCTATGGCTACACCTTC. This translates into CSASDEGSSYGYTF.

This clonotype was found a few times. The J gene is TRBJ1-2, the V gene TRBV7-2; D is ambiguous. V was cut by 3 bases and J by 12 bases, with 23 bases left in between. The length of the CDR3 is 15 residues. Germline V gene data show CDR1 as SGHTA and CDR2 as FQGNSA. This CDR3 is CASSFPGGRAFGDTF. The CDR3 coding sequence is TGTGCCAGCAGCTTTCCCGGAGGGCGCGCTTTTGGAGACACCTTC. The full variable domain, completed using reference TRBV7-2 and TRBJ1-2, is GAGVSQSPSNKVTEKGKDVELRCDPISGHTALYWYRQSLGQGLEFLIYFQGNSAPDKSGLPSDRFSAERTGGSVSTLTIQRTQQEDSAVYLCASSFPGGRAFGDTFGSGTRLTVV.

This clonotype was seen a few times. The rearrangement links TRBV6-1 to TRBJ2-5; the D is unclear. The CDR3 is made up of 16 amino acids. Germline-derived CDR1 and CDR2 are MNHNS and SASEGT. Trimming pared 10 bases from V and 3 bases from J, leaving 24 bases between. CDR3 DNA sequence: TGTGCCACTAACCCGTTTGAAGACTCGAGCGAAGAGACCCAGTACTTC. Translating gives CATNPFEDSSEETQYF.

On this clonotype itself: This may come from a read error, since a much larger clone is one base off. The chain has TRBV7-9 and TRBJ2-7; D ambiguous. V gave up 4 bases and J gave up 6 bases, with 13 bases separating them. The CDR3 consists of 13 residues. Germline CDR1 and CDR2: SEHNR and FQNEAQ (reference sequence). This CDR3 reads CASSSTRMVEQYF. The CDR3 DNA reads TGTGCCAGCAGCTCCACCCGGATGGTCGAGCAGTACTTC.

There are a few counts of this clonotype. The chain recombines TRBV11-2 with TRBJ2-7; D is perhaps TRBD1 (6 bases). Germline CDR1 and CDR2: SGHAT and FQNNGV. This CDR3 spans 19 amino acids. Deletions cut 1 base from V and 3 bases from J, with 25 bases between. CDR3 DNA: TGTGCCAGCAGCTTAGTTCCCCGGACCTGGGCAGGGGTTATCTACGAGCAGTACTTC. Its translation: CASSLVPRTWAGVIYEQYF.

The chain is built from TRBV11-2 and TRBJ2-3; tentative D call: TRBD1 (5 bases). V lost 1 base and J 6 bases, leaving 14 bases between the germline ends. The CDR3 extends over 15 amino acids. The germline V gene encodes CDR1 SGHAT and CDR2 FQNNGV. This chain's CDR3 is CASSLVQGSADTQYF. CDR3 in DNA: TGTGCCAGCAGCTTAGTCCAGGGTAGTGCGGATACGCAGTATTTT.

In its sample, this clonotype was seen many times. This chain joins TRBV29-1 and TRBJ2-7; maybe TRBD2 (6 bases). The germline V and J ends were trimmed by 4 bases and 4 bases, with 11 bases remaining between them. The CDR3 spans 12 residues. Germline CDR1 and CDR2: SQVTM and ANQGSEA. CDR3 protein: CSVGGTFYEQYF. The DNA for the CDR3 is TGCAGCGTTGGGGGGACTTTTTACGAGCAGTACTTC.

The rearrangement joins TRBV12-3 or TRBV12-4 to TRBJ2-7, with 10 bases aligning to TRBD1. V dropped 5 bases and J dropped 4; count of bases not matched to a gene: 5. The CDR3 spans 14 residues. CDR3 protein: CASSPDRGPYEQYV. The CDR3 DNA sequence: TGTGCCAGCAGTCCCGACAGGGGGCCATACGAGCAGTACGTC.

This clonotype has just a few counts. CDR3 region: CASSPLASYNEQFF. The DNA of the CDR3 is TGTGCCAGCAGTCCCTTGGCCTCCTACAATGAGCAGTTCTTC. The chain is built from TRBV12-3 or TRBV12-4 and TRBJ2-1; D unclear. The CDR3 length is 14 residues. Trimming stripped 5 bases from V and 0 bases from J, with 8 bases between.

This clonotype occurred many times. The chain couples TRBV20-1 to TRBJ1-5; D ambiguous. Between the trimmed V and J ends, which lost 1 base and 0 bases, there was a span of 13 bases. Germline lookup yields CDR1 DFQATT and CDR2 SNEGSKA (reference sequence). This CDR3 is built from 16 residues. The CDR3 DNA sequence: TGCAGTGCTAGAGGCACGGGAGGGTTTAGCAATCAGCCCCAGCATTTT. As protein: CSARGTGGFSNQPQHF.

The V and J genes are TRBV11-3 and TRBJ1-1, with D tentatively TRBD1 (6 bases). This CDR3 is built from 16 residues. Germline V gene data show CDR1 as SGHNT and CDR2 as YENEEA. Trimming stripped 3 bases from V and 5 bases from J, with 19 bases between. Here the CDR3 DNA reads TGTGCCAGCAGCTTCCGCTCCGGGGGCGGGCGGACTGAAGCTTTCTTT. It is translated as CASSFRSGGGRTEAFF.

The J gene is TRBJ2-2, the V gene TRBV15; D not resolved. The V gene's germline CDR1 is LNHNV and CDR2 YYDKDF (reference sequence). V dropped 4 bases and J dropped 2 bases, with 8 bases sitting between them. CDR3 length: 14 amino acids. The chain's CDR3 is CATSITRNTGELFF. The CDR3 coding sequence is TGTGCCACCAGCATTACCCGAAACACCGGGGAGCTGTTTTTT.

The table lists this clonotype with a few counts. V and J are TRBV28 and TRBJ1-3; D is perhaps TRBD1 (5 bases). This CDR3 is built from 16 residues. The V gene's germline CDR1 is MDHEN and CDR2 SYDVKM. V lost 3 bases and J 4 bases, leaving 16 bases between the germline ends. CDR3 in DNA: TGTGCCAGCAGTTTTCAACCCGGGCAGGGAGGAAACACCATATATTTT. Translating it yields CASSFQPGQGGNTIYF.

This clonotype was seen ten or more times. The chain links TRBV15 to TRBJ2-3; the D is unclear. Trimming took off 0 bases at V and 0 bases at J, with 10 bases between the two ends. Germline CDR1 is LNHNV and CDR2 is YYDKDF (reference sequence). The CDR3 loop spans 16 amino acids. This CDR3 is CATSRDGVPSTDTQYF. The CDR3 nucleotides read TGTGCCACCAGCAGAGATGGTGTACCAAGCACAGATACGCAGTATTTT.

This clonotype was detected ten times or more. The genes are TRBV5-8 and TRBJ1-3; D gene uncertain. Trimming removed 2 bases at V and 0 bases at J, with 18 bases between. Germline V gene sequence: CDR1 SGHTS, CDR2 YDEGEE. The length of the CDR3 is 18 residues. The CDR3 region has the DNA TGTGCCAGCAGCTTATTCGCGGGCTTATTTAGCTCTGGAAACACCATATATTTT. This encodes CASSLFAGLFSSGNTIYF.